This TCR beta chain was documented in a study of blood T cell repertoires in COVID-19 (dated by TCRdb to 2019 to 2021). Some background on the complete study: Collaborator samples came from the United States, Italy and Spain and covered acute and convalescent phases of COVID-19. Where available, HLA class I and class II types were taken from metadata supplied by the sample provider and were not determined by assay-based typing. Samples came from the ongoing ImmuneRACE study (first 160 participants) plus 1,254 subjects from 6 global collaborators. The prospective study material was composed of cDNA or gDNA derived from T cells, B-cell-depleted T cells, or PBMCs. The repertoires were made available in a free public database intended to serve as a resource for research on the immune response to SARS-CoV-2. The sample metadata nearly always contained a de-identified subject ID, COVID-19 status, age in years and sex. Subjects who had been exposed to COVID-19, were actively infected with it, or had recovered from it provided the deeply sampled blood TCRbeta repertoires that made up the dataset. General study outcomes and caveats: Clinical and demographic metadata were provided uncurated, with the amount varying by source and participant.

Concerning this clone: What antigen it recognizes has not been identified. No base qualities exist here, and no much larger clone lies one base off it.

Taken from cysteine to phenylalanine, the CDR3 has 13 residues. Only CDR3 DNA is held: 39 bases, read in frame from base 1. The germline V gene encodes CDR1 MDHEN and CDR2 SYDVKM. Participants in the prospective study were aged about 18 to 95 years, lived in 24 United States geographic areas, and enrolled through a virtual design. To assign participants to cohorts, the prospective study relied on clinical history that participants themselves reported in a screening survey and a study questionnaire. Recovered participants in ImmuneRACE Cohort 3 were defined by two consecutive negative NP/OP PCR tests, clearance by a healthcare professional, or resolution of symptoms. Each participant in the prospective study had whole blood, serum and a nasopharyngeal or oropharyngeal swab collected by mobile phlebotomists. Prospective study participants could optionally give additional blood draws and questionnaires over a 2-month period. Before DNA extraction, prospective study blood samples were shipped either frozen or at room temperature.

The immunoSEQ Assay, a bias-controlled multiplex PCR, was used to amplify TCRbeta CDR3 regions from genomic DNA. For the original study's pipeline: The number of nucleated cells in each sample was estimated by amplification of reference gene primers within the assay. To quantify the absolute abundance of each unique TCRbeta CDR3 rearrangement, sequence reads were collapsed and filtered. For each sample, productive Simpson clonality was calculated by taking the square root of Simpson's diversity index across productive rearrangements. The table was pulled from immuneACCESS by TCRdb, which kept in-frame rearrangements only. Such tables lose some clones; where checked, under half of the loss comes from unresolved V genes, and the rest has no known cause. From that table come the V and J calls and clone size; the DNA was used to work out D and trimming. This sample gives 250,000 to 350,000 clones in total; approximately 92% of them show up just once. The ten largest clonotypes hold roughly 2.5% of the sample.

The source is a woman aged 18-29 years who had recovered from COVID-19. The sample comprised PBMCs or T cells enriched from blood (not recorded which). The chain employs TRBV28 and TRBJ1-2, with the D gene too uncertain to name. The DNA sequence is given as TGTGCTACCAGCGTTGGCTCCCGCTATGGCTACACCTTC. It is translated as CATSVGSRYGYTF.